This T cell receptor (beta chain) is drawn from a study of blood T cell repertoires in COVID-19. V dropped 4 bases and J dropped 4; count of bases not matched to a gene: 21. CDR3 length equals 19 residues. Germline V gene lookup returns CDR1 MDHEN and CDR2 SYDVKM. Clones were read by immunoSEQ multiplex PCR, and TCRdb kept only the in-frame ones, dropping some. This table has 110,000 or so clones, 87% appearing once. The sample taken for sequencing was peripheral blood. The source is a human donor in a cohort sampled during active COVID-19. This chain uses TRBV28 with TRBJ2-7; 8 nucleotides agree with TRBD2. This CDR3 reads CASSYPFPLTASGGYEQYF. The CDR3 DNA reads as TGTGCCAGCAGTTATCCCTTCCCCTTGACAGCCTCGGGGGGGTACGAGCAGTACTTC.